Sequencing of this TCR beta chain was carried out in a study of spatial heterogeneity in lung cancer. This clonotype was recorded many times. The target antigen is unknown. This beta chain came through as a stray read in a library set up for alpha chains, and its size says little. TCRdb called the 5' RACE reads again in MiXCR, with one record for every CDR3 protein. This sample has about 5,600 distinct CDR3 sequences, with about 7.7% found just once. Time point noted: sample taken at primary tumor resection. Whole RNA was taken from tumor, nontumor lung or frozen PBMC; it was then sequenced unsorted. Study conclusions and caveats: Within tumors, counts of expanded alpha and beta TCRs tracked tumor mutation counts.

The TCR was taken from a female donor with early-stage non-small cell lung cancer. The sample consisted of lung tumor tissue, taken at surgery.

The CDR3 sequence: CASSPRVTLGTQYF. The CDR3 nucleotides are TGTGCCAGCAGCCCCCGGGTCACCTTGGGGACCCAGTACTTC. The J gene is TRBJ2-5, the V gene TRBV7-2; D not certain. The CDR3 covers 14 residues. Germline loops: CDR1 SGHTA, CDR2 FQGNSA. V lost 5 bases, J lost 7 bases, and 17 bases lay in between.